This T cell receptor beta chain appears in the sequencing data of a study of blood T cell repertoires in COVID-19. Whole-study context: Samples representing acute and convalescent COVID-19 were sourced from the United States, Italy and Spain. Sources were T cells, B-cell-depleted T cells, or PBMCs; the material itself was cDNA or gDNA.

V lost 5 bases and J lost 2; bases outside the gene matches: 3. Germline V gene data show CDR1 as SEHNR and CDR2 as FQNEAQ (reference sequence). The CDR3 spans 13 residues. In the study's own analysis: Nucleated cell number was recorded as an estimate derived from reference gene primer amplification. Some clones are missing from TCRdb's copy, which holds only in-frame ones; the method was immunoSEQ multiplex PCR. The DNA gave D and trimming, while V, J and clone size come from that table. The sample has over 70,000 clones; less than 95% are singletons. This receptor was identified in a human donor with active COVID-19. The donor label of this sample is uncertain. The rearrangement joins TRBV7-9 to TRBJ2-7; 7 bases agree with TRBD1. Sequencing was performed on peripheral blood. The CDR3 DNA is TGTGCCAGCAGCCTGACAGGGACCTACGAGCAGTACTTC. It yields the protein CASSLTGTYEQYF.